This TCR beta chain was profiled in a study of cytomegalovirus exposure and HLA in healthy donors. Study results and limitations: It was reported in a later analysis that an Asian-associated ancestry cluster showed fewer N-insertions than the approximately 670-donor mean. Earlier analysis found most TCR beta V segments productive about 87% or about 30% of the time.

For this clone: The antigen is undetermined.

PCR was performed using 60 Vbeta and 13 Jbeta primers. Repertoires were generated with immunoSEQ multiplex PCR, while TCRdb's copy carries only in-frame clones and drops some. The sample lists around 110,000 clones, about four fifths occurring once. This sequence was found in a woman in her 30s in good health and CMV-seronegative. The specimen was PBMCs.

CDR3 amino acids: CASSPDAMRETQYF. In DNA form, the CDR3 reads TGTGCCAGCAGCCCCGATGCGATGAGGGAGACCCAGTACTTC. The genes are TRBV13 and TRBJ2-5; D is undetermined. The CDR3 runs to 14 residues. V dropped 5 bases and J dropped 5 bases, with 15 bases sitting between them. CDR1 PRHDT and CDR2 FYEKMQ come from the germline V gene (reference sequence).